This T cell receptor (beta chain) derives from a study of T cells in Graves' hyperthyroidism and ophthalmopathy. Whole-study findings and limits: Most clonotypes expanded in the thyroid (above 0.001) were also present in blood.

The hyperthyroidism patients had all been newly diagnosed, and their disease duration was under 2 months. Their ages ranged from 18 to 65 years. Uncontrolled infection, other autoimmune disease, pregnancy or lactation excluded patients. The PBMCs studied were ones that came from 10 ml fresh peripheral blood. CDR1 SGHRS and CDR2 YFSETQ come from the germline V gene. V was pared by 6 bases and J by 4 bases, with 13 bases between. This CDR3 region has 13 residues. It was RNA transcripts that yielded the amplified TCR beta CDR3 regions. RT-PCR in the first round (using the HTBI primer set) targeted the TCR CDR3. MiXCR, run by TCRdb on the multiplex PCR reads, gives a single entry per CDR3 protein. The top ten hold about 3.7% of the sample, which has roughly 380,000 distinct CDR3 sequences, about 18% seen once. There are many counts of this clonotype. Its antigen is unidentified.

Material: blood. This chain uses TRBV5-1 with TRBJ2-5; D is undetermined. The sequence came from a woman aged 18-35 years with Graves' hyperthyroidism. CDR3 sequence: CASKGTWGETQYF. The CDR3 DNA reads as TGCGCCAGCAAAGGAACTTGGGGAGAGACCCAGTACTTC.